This TCR beta chain was observed in a study of blood T cell repertoires in COVID-19. Repertoires were generated with immunoSEQ multiplex PCR, while TCRdb's copy carries only in-frame clones and drops some. The repertoire consists of fewer than 300,000 clones, with roughly 90% occurring once and the leading ten covering 1.1%. This clone was counted a single time. Symptom resolution, clearance, or two negative PCRs marked donors in Cohort 3 as recovered. The V segment lost 7 bases and the J segment 5 bases; nucleotides outside the gene matches: 13. Germline CDR1 reads SEHNR; CDR2 reads FQNEAQ (reference sequence). The CDR3 runs 15 residues.

The chain is built from TRBV7-9 and TRBJ1-1, with 7 bases matching TRBD1. This receptor was taken from a woman in her 30s who had recovered from COVID-19. Material for sequencing was PBMCs or T cells enriched from blood (not recorded which). The CDR3 loop is CASKGETGTRTEAFF. CDR3 sequence (DNA): TGTGCCAGCAAGGGTGAGACAGGGACAAGGACTGAAGCTTTCTTT.